This T cell receptor (beta chain) stems from a study of shared clonotypes between healthy human individuals. After removal of 6 bases from V and 2 bases from J, the junction contained 2 bases not matched to a gene. The germline V gene has CDR1 LGHNT and CDR2 FRNRAP. The CDR3 contains 14 residues. It was at deep level that the assay was run. The protocol was immunoSEQ multiplex PCR, while the TCRdb copy is restricted to in-frame clones and leaves out a portion. The data contain under 2,500,000 clones, roughly 95% of them singletons. On this clone itself: Its antigen is not identified.

Overall study results and limits: Investigators expected sequencing depth to affect clonotype sharing among donors. The sampled material consisted only of blood, and tissue repertoires are likely to differ.

This TCR was recovered from a man aged 18 to 30 in good health. The chain joins TRBV12-5 to TRBJ2-7; 12 bases map to TRBD1. Sequences were obtained from naive CD4+ T cells sorted from blood. Subset reported: CD45RA+ positively selected. CDR3 in amino acids: CASGGQGAPYEQYF. In DNA form, the CDR3 reads TGTGCTAGTGGGGGACAGGGGGCGCCCTACGAGCAGTACTTC.